This T cell receptor (beta chain) was identified in a study of Graves' ophthalmopathy and Graves' hyperthyroidism (dated by TCRdb to between 2017 and 2018). Regarding the complete study: Hyperthyroidism was considered stable if no progression to ophthalmopathy occurred within 18 months of follow-up. The study used TCR beta repertoire signatures to distinguish Graves' ophthalmopathy from Graves' hyperthyroidism and to predict progression to ophthalmopathy. In total, 135 blood samples were TCR-sequenced: 40 to 45 ophthalmopathy, roughly 80 hyperthyroidism and some 17 hyperthyroidism-to-ophthalmopathy patients. A discovery set of more than 90 patients (approximately 45 ophthalmopathy, 55 to 65 stable hyperthyroidism) was enrolled to explore V-J signatures distinguishing ophthalmopathy from hyperthyroidism. An independent validation cohort was composed of 18 hyperthyroidism patients and 15 to 17 patients who later progressed from hyperthyroidism to ophthalmopathy. In more than five hyperthyroidism patients, T-cell repertoires of thyroid tissue and blood were compared. After sampling, hyperthyroidism patients received methimazole starting at 30 mg daily, and ophthalmopathy patients received high-dose intravenous methylprednisolone. Points the paper makes about the study in general: The 13-signature model separated ophthalmopathy from stable hyperthyroidism with approximately 88% sensitivity and almost 84% specificity in cross-validation, and 80%/75% in the test set. In validation, the model predicted ophthalmopathy progression with about 71% sensitivity and roughly 72% specificity; around twelve predicted patients were CT-confirmed with GO in a median of about 6.1 months. Most of the expanded thyroid clonotypes with a frequency above 0.001 were also detected in blood, and it was suggested that the thyroid immune response may be reflected by blood repertoires. Sample size was not predetermined statistically, and investigators were not blinded to group allocation.

Hyperthyroidism patients were newly diagnosed, were aged 18 to 65 years, and had a disease duration under 2 months. Patients with other autoimmune diseases, uncontrolled infections, pregnancy or lactation were excluded. Diagnosis was based on clinical symptoms, serum thyroxine, TRAb, thyroid ultrasound and orbital computed tomography. Total RNA was extracted with Trizol reagent and quality-checked on an Agilent 2100 Bioanalyzer. The germline V gene encodes CDR1 SGHVS and CDR2 FQNEAQ. For this chain, trimming is 0 bases at the V end and 5 bases at the J end, and the number of junction bases without a gene match is 10. CDR3 length: 19 amino acids, cysteine to phenylalanine. Solely the CDR3 DNA is kept, with 57 bases framed from the first base. For repertoire sequencing, the TCR beta CDR3 regions were amplified from RNA transcripts. A first-round RT-PCR used HTBI primers with the Qiagen OneStep RT-PCR kit, followed by a second-round multiplex PCR, size selection and purification. Sequencing of the libraries was carried out on an Illumina HiSeq2000 in paired-end mode with 100 bp reads. For the original study's pipeline: SOAPnuke was used for read processing, and reads with adapters, uncalled bases, a mean Phred below 15, or no exact constant-primer or identifier match were discarded. COPE v1.2.5 was used to merge the high-quality paired reads. Each unique nucleotide sequence was treated as a clonotype, and MiTCR v1.1 was used to align the clonotypes to the IMGT TRB V, D and J references. The analysis was limited to V-J combinations with a frequency above 0.0001, which together covered 98% to 99.2% of repertoires. For each V-J combination, a TCR clonal expansion and chaos score was defined as the ratio of F50 clonal expansion to chaos observed in the TCRdist matrix. Welch's t-statistics and random forest were used to reduce features to about a dozen V-J combinations, which were fed into a naive Bayes classifier. The Morisita-Horn index was used to measure how similar the thyroid and blood repertoires were. The public sequencing data were trimmed at Q25 with fastp and processed into clonotypes with MiXCR by TCRdb, which kept only in-frame beta chains. Every distinct CDR3 protein forms one entry, paired with its most common genes and DNA. What appears here as the V and J calls and clone size reflects TCRdb's work, not the paper's. The sample yields roughly 1.1 million distinct CDR3 sequences; roughly two fifths were counted once. The ten most abundant clones make up around 10% of the sample.

Ten or more counts support this clonotype. It lacks a known antigen. The record has no base qualities; no much larger clone is one base away. The chain couples TRBV7-8 to TRBJ2-7; 16 middle bases align to TRBD2. The TCR comes from an adult man with Graves' hyperthyroidism. Specimen: peripheral blood or thyroid tissue (not recorded which). The CDR3 is CASSLAGTSGRALEHEQYF. The nucleotides are TGTGCCAGCAGCTTAGCAGGGACTAGCGGGAGGGCCCTCGAACACGAGCAGTACTTC.